The clone carrying this T cell receptor beta chain has a handful of counts. The data belong to a study of blood T cells in healthy people across ages. A second PCR, run for roughly 7 to 11 cycles, used a sample-barcoded 5' primer plus a J-beta primer mix. Each cDNA molecule received a tag from a template-switch adaptor that had 12 random nucleotides. TCRdb reprocessed the 5' RACE reads via MiXCR and lists one record per CDR3 protein. In the table there are 1.5 million to 2 million distinct CDR3 sequences, approximately 28% of which are singletons. CDR1 is DFQATT and CDR2 is SNEGSKA in the germline V gene (reference sequence). Between the trimmed V and J ends, which lost 0 bases and 7 bases, there was a span of 22 bases. The CDR3 sequence is 18 residues long.

The sample taken for sequencing was blood. The gene calls are TRBV20-1 and TRBJ1-6, with D perhaps TRBD1 (5 bases). This TCR came from a woman in her 30s in good health. The CDR3 loop is CSARDLGPGTITNSPLHF. The DNA of the CDR3 is TGCAGTGCTAGAGACCTGGGACCCGGGACTATAACGAATTCACCCCTCCACTTT.